The 27 T cell receptor beta chains below were found in one sample sequenced in a study of blood T cell repertoires in COVID-19. Clones were read by immunoSEQ multiplex PCR, and TCRdb kept only the in-frame ones, dropping some. The sample yields about 190,000 clones, around 80% seen once. Input material: PBMCs or T cells enriched from blood (not recorded which). These receptors were collected from a woman aged 45-59 years who had recovered from COVID-19.

V usage is TRBV11-3 and J usage is TRBJ2-3; D remains unclear. This CDR3 has 13 amino acids. The germline CDR1 and CDR2 sequences are SGHNT and YENEEA. Trimming removed 3 bases from V and 2 bases from J, with 6 bases in between. The chain's CDR3 is CASSFSVTDTQYF. For the CDR3, the DNA is TGTGCCAGCAGCTTCTCAGTCACAGATACGCAGTATTTT.

The V and J genes are TRBV28 and TRBJ1-5; D is undetermined. V lost 6 bases and J 5 bases, leaving 11 bases between the germline ends. Germline CDR1 MDHEN, CDR2 SYDVKM. The CDR3 spans 13 residues. CDR3 in amino acids: CASRLFLDQPQHF. CDR3 sequence (DNA): TGTGCCAGCAGGCTTTTTCTAGATCAGCCCCAGCATTTT.

The chain recombines TRBV7-8 with TRBJ1-1, with 8 bases that match TRBD1. Losses at the gene ends were 4 bases for V and 1 base for J; bases not matched to a gene: 5. The germline gives CDR1 SGHVS, CDR2 FQNEAQ. The CDR3 totals 15 residues. The CDR3 DNA reads TGTGCCAGCAGCTCCACCGACAGGGGGAACACTGAAGCTTTCTTT. Translated, it gives CASSSTDRGNTEAFF.

This clone has only one observation. The V gene is TRBV29-1, the J gene TRBJ1-1, with D tentatively TRBD1 (5 bases). Trimming took 3 bases from V and 4 from J, leaving 9 bases between them. The CDR3 spans 12 residues. Germline V lookup: CDR1 SQVTM, CDR2 ANQGSEA. The CDR3: CSVDRAATEAFF. The CDR3 DNA follows: TGCAGCGTTGACAGGGCCGCCACTGAAGCTTTCTTT.

The chain couples TRBV19 to TRBJ2-1, with TRBD2 matching over 7 bases. The CDR3 extends over 14 amino acids. Germline V gives CDR1 LNHDA, CDR2 SQIVND (reference sequence). J gave up 4 bases and V 7 bases, and 7 bases lay outside the gene matches. The DNA of the CDR3 is TGTGCCAGTAAATGGCGGGAGTATTACAATGAGCAGTTCTTC. This sequence encodes CASKWREYYNEQFF.

V usage is TRBV3-1 (or the pseudogene TRBV3-2) and J usage is TRBJ2-5; unclear D gene. Trimming removed 5 bases from V and 2 bases from J, with 9 bases in between. The CDR3 totals 13 residues. Germline V gives CDR1 LGHDT, CDR2 YNNKEL (reference sequence). CDR3 DNA: TGTGCCAGCAGCATCTATCTTCAAGAGACCCAGTACTTC. As protein: CASSIYLQETQYF.

This chain uses TRBV10-3 with TRBJ2-3; D is ambiguous. Trimming left V 0 bases short and J 0 bases short, with 16 bases between. CDR1 is ENHRY, CDR2 SYGVKD, per germline. CDR3 length: 18 residues. The CDR3 DNA reads as TGTGCCATCAGTGAGTCCCAACTCCAACTGAATAGCACAGATACGCAGTATTTT. It is translated as CAISESQLQLNSTDTQYF.

This clone occurred once. The chain combines TRBV27 with TRBJ2-7, with a possible D match to TRBD2 (5 bases). Germline values: CDR1 MNHEY, CDR2 SMNVEV (reference sequence). The CDR3 length is 15 residues. V lost 4 bases to trimming and J lost 0 bases, with 13 bases between them. The CDR3 loop is CASSSSGVSSYEQYF. The CDR3 region has the DNA TGTGCCAGCAGTTCCTCCGGGGTAAGCTCCTACGAGCAGTACTTC.

The V and J genes are TRBV7-7 and TRBJ2-5; 7 nucleotides line up with TRBD1. V gave up 5 bases and J gave up 3 bases; unmatched junction bases: 6. The CDR3 covers 14 residues. Germline CDR1 and CDR2: SSHAT and FNYEAQ (reference sequence). Written as DNA, the CDR3 is TGTGCCAGCAGCCCTGACAGGGCTAAAGAGACCCAGTACTTC. Translation: CASSPDRAKETQYF.

The rearrangement joins TRBV9 to TRBJ2-4, with D maybe TRBD1 (5 bases). CDR3 size: 14 residues. Germline assignment: CDR1 SGDLS and CDR2 YYNGEE. V was clipped by 3 bases and J by 3 bases, with 10 bases between them. In DNA, the CDR3 is TGTGCCAGCAGCGCAGGGTTAGGCAAAAACATTCAGTACTTC. Translation: CASSAGLGKNIQYF.

This clone was detected only a few times. CDR3 in amino acids: CASSFQQGSGEQYF. CDR3 nucleotides: TGCGCCAGCAGCTTTCAACAGGGGTCGGGCGAGCAGTACTTC. The chain joins TRBV5-1 to TRBJ2-7, with TRBD1 matching 7 bases. The CDR3 covers 14 residues. The junction had 8 bases not matched to a gene; V was cut back by 2 bases and J by 6 bases. The V gene's germline CDR1 is SGHRS and CDR2 YFSETQ.

The V call is TRBV28, the J call TRBJ2-1; weak D call: TRBD1 (5 bases). CDR1 and CDR2 (germline): MDHEN, SYDVKM. The V and J ends lost 9 bases and 4 bases respectively, with 13 bases between them. The CDR3 has 13 amino acids. The DNA of the CDR3 is TGTGCCAGACCCCAAGGACATTACAATGAGCAGTTCTTC. Translated: CARPQGHYNEQFF.

The chain links TRBV6-5 to TRBJ2-7, with 8 bases lining up with TRBD1. Germline CDR1 and CDR2: MNHEY and SVGAGI. The CDR3 contains 12 residues. Trimming cost V 4 bases and J 5 bases; bases outside gene matches: 1. As DNA, the CDR3 is TGTGCCAGCAGTTCACAGGGGGACGAGCAGTACTTC. It is translated as CASSSQGDEQYF.

The chain carries TRBV6-4 and TRBJ2-1; 10 nucleotides line up with TRBD2. Germline CDR1 MRHNA, CDR2 SNTAGT. The CDR3 totals 14 residues. V was clipped by 8 bases and J by 6 bases; unmatched bases: 7. The CDR3 loop reads CASGSGRAFNEQFF. The DNA for the CDR3 is TGTGCCAGCGGCAGCGGGAGGGCCTTCAATGAGCAGTTCTTC.

The CDR3 nucleotides read TGTGCCAGCACCGTTAGGGGACAGTCATATGGCTACACCTTC. The encoded protein is CASTVRGQSYGYTF. The gene calls are TRBV2 and TRBJ1-2; 7 positions match TRBD1. CDR1 and CDR2 (germline): SNHLY, FYNNEI. CDR3 size: 14 residues. J lost 5 bases, V lost 7 bases, and 10 bases had no gene match.

This sequence joins TRBV9 and TRBJ2-7; 7 nucleotides agree with TRBD2. With V trimmed by 4 bases and J by 6 bases, 10 bases remained unmatched. The CDR3 is 14 residues long. Germline loops: CDR1 SGDLS, CDR2 YYNGEE. This chain's CDR3 is CASSLPDTGGEQYF. DNA for the CDR3: TGTGCCAGCAGCCTGCCCGACACGGGGGGCGAGCAGTACTTC.

V gene TRBV27 combines with J gene TRBJ1-3; weak D call: TRBD1 (5 bases). CDR3 size: 14 residues. The V gene lost 6 bases and the J gene lost 8 bases, with 17 bases spanning the gap. Germline CDR1 is MNHEY and CDR2 is SMNVEV (reference sequence). CDR3 sequence (DNA): TGTGCCAGCAGACTTCAGGGTAATTCGGACACCATATATTTT. Translating gives CASRLQGNSDTIYF.

This clone has only a few counts. The V and J genes are TRBV3-1 (or the pseudogene TRBV3-2) and TRBJ2-1; 9 nucleotides match TRBD2. This CDR3 is 17 amino acids long. V was clipped by 4 bases and J by 9 bases; unmatched bases: 16. Germline V lookup: CDR1 LGHDT, CDR2 YNNKEL (reference sequence). CDR3 loop: CASSLYQAGGMVGEQFF. Here the CDR3 DNA reads TGTGCCAGCAGCCTGTATCAAGCGGGAGGTATGGTTGGTGAGCAGTTCTTC.

This clone was detected a few times. The chain links TRBV5-6 to TRBJ1-3; 9 bases are a match to TRBD1. This CDR3 has 16 residues. Germline V gene sequence: CDR1 SGHDT, CDR2 YYEEEE. V gave up 4 bases and J gave up 0 bases; unmatched junction bases: 5. CDR3 loop: CASSLRTGVSGNTIYF. The DNA of the CDR3 is TGTGCCAGCAGCCTACGGACAGGGGTCTCTGGAAACACCATATATTTT.

The chain links TRBV28 to TRBJ1-1; TRBD1 agrees at 8 bases. In germline, CDR1 is MDHEN, CDR2 SYDVKM. There are 15 residues in the CDR3. V lost 10 bases, J lost 0 bases, and 10 bases stayed unmatched. In nucleotides, the CDR3 is TGTGCCACTCATCCAGGGGGCACTTTGAACACTGAAGCTTTCTTT. It specifies CATHPGGTLNTEAFF.

This rearrangement joins TRBV7-3 to TRBJ1-1, with D perhaps matching TRBD1 (5 bases). There are 15 residues in the CDR3. Looked up from germline, CDR1 is SGHTA and CDR2 is FQGTGA. V lost 3 bases and J 4 bases, leaving 15 bases between the germline ends. The CDR3 sequence is CASSLTGDGGTEAFF. CDR3 bases: TGTGCCAGCAGCTTGACGGGGGACGGGGGCACTGAAGCTTTCTTT.

The chain uses TRBV19 and TRBJ1-5, with TRBD1 matching 9 bases. This CDR3 contains 14 residues. The germline V gene has CDR1 LNHDA and CDR2 SQIVND (reference sequence). J was trimmed by 9 bases and V by 6 bases; bases with no gene match: 9. CDR3 in DNA: TGTGCCAGTAGGCCGGACAGGGGAAAGCGGCCCCAGCATTTT. As protein: CASRPDRGKRPQHF.

The table lists this clone with a few counts. The V call is TRBV18, the J call TRBJ1-6; D uncertain. Germline lookup yields CDR1 KGHSH and CDR2 LQKENI. The CDR3 has 15 residues. Trimming removed 3 bases at V and 12 bases at J, with 18 bases between. The CDR3 loop reads CASSPEVRGFQPLHF. The CDR3 DNA reads as TGTGCCAGCTCACCGGAGGTACGAGGATTCCAACCCCTCCACTTT. Looking up the rest from reference TRBV18 and TRBJ1-6 gives the full variable domain: NAGVMQNPRHLVRRRGQEARLRCSPMKGHSHVYWYRQLPEEGLKFMVYLQKENIIDESGMPKERFSAEFPKEGPSILRIQQVVRGDSAAYFCASSPEVRGFQPLHFGNGTRLTVT.

The genes are TRBV5-4 and TRBJ2-7; D gene ambiguous. This CDR3 region has 13 residues. The V end was cut by 4 bases, the J end by 6 bases, with 14 bases between. The germline gives CDR1 SGHNT, CDR2 YYREEE (reference sequence). CDR3 coding DNA: TGTGCCAGCAGCCCCCAGGTGGGCGCCGAGCAGTACTTC. It specifies CASSPQVGAEQYF.

This chain links TRBV9 with TRBJ2-2; tentatively, D is TRBD2 (6 bases). The ends were cut back, 0 bases at V and 6 bases at J, with 15 bases in the middle. This CDR3 is built from 16 residues. CDR1 and CDR2 (germline): SGDLS, YYNGEE. CDR3: CASSVGFSGVSGELFF. The CDR3 DNA is TGTGCCAGCAGCGTAGGATTCTCGGGAGTGTCCGGGGAGCTGTTTTTT. Using reference TRBV9 and TRBJ2-2 for the parts outside the CDR3, the full variable domain is DSGVTQTPKHLITATGQRVTLRCSPRSGDLSVYWYQQSLDQGLQFLIQYYNGEERAKGNILERFSAQQFPDLHSELNLSSLELGDSALYFCASSVGFSGVSGELFFGEGSRLTVL.

The CDR3 here is CASSQAVGASYEQYF. CDR3 coding DNA: TGTGCCAGCAGCCAAGCGGTGGGGGCCTCCTACGAGCAGTACTTC. The chain combines TRBV11-2 with TRBJ2-7, with a tentative D call TRBD1 (6 bases). The CDR3 totals 15 residues. V was shortened by 5 bases and J by 0 bases, with 14 bases between the two germline ends. Germline V gene lookup returns CDR1 SGHAT and CDR2 FQNNGV.

V usage is TRBV7-2 and J usage is TRBJ2-7; 10 bases are a match to TRBD1. The CDR3 covers 15 residues. CDR1 and CDR2 (germline): SGHTA, FQGNSA. V trimming: 5 bases; J trimming: 5 bases; junction bases outside the gene matches: 9. The chain's CDR3 is CASSPRDRGLHEQYF. The CDR3 region has the DNA TGTGCCAGCAGCCCCCGGGACAGGGGTCTCCACGAGCAGTACTTC.